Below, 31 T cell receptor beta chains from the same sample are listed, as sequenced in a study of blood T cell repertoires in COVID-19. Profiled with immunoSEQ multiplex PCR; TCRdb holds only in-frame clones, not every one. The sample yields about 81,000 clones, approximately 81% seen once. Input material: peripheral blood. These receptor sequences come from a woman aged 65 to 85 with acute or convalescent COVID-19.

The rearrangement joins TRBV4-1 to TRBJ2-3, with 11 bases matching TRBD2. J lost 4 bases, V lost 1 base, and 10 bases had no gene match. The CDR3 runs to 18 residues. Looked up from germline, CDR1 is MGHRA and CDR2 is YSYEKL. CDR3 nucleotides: TGCGCCAGCAGCCAAGGAGCCCCTCTAGCGGGGGGTCCAGATACGCAGTATTTT. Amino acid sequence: CASSQGAPLAGGPDTQYF.

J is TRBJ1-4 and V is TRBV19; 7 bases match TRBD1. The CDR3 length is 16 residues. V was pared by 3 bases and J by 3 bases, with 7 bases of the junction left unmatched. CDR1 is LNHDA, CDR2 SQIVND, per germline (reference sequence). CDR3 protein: CASSISGTAPNEKLFF. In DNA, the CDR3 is TGTGCCAGTAGTATCTCCGGGACAGCCCCTAATGAAAAACTGTTTTTT.

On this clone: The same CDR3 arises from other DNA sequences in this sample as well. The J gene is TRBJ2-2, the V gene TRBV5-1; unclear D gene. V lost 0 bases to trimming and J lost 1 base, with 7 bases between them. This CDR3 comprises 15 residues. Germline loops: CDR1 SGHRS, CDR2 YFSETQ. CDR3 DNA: TGCGCCAGCAGCTTGGCCCCGGGGAACACCGGGGAGCTGTTTTTT. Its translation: CASSLAPGNTGELFF.

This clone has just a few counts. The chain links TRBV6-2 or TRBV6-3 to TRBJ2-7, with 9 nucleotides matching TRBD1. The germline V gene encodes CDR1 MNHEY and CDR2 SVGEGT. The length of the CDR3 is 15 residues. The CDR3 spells CASSMGQGFSYEQYV. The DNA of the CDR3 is TGTGCCAGCAGCATGGGACAGGGTTTCTCCTACGAGCAATACGTC.

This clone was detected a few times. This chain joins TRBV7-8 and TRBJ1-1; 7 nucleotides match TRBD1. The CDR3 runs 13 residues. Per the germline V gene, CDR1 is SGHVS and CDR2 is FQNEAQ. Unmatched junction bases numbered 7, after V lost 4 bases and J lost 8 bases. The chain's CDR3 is CASSSYQGGEAFF. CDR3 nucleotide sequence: TGTGCCAGCAGCTCTTACCAGGGGGGAGAAGCTTTCTTT. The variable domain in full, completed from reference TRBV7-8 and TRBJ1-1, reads GAGVSQSPRYKVAKRGQDVALRCDPISGHVSLFWYQQALGQGPEFLTYFQNEAQLDKSGLPSDRFFAERPEGSVSTLKIQRTQQEDSAVYLCASSSYQGGEAFFGQGTRLTVV.

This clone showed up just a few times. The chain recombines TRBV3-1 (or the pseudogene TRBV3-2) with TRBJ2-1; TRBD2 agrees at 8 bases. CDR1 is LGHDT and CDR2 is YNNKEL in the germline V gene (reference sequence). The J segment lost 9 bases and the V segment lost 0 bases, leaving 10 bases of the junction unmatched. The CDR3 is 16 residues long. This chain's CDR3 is CASSQDPGLVSFEQFF. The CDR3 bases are TGTGCCAGCAGCCAAGATCCGGGACTAGTATCCTTTGAGCAGTTCTTC.

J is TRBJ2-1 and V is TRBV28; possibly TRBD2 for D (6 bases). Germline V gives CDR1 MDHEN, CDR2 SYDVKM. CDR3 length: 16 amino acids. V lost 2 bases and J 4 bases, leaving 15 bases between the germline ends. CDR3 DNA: TGTGCCAGCAGTTTAGTTGGTTATAGCGGATACAATGAGCAGTTCTTC. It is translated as CASSLVGYSGYNEQFF.

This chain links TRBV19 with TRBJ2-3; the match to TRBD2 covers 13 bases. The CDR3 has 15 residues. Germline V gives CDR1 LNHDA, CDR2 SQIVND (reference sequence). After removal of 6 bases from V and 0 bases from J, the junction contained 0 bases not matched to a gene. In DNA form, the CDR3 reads TGTGCCAGTAGGGGACTAGCGGGGAGCACAGATACGCAGTATTTT. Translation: CASRGLAGSTDTQYF.

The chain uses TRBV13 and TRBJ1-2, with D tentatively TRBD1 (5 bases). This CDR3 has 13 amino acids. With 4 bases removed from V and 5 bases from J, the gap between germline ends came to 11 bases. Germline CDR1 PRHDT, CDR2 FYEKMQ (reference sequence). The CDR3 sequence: CASSSGTDYGYTF. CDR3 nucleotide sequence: TGTGCCAGCAGCTCCGGGACTGATTATGGCTACACCTTC.

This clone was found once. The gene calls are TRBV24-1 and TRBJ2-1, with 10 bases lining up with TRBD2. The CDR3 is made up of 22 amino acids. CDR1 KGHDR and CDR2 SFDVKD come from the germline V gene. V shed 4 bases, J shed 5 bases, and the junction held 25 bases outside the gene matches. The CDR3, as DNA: TGTGCCACCAGTGACGCTAGCGGGAGCCCTCTGGGGACGTGGTTCGGCGACAATGAGCAGTTCTTC. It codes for CATSDASGSPLGTWFGDNEQFF.

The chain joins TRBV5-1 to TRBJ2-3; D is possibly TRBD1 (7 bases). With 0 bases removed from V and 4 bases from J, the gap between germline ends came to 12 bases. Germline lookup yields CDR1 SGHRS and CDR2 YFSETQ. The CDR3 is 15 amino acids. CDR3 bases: TGCGCCAGCAGCTTGGTAGCAGGGGGGCCAGATACGCAGTATTTT. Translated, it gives CASSLVAGGPDTQYF.

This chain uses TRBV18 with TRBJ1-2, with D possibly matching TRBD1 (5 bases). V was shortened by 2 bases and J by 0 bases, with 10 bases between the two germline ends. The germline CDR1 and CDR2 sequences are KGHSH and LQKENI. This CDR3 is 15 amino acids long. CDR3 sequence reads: CASSPSGSANYGYTF. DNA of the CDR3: TGTGCCAGCTCACCATCAGGGTCTGCTAACTATGGCTACACCTTC. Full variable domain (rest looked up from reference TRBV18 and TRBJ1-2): NAGVMQNPRHLVRRRGQEARLRCSPMKGHSHVYWYRQLPEEGLKFMVYLQKENIIDESGMPKERFSAEFPKEGPSILRIQQVVRGDSAAYFCASSPSGSANYGYTFGSGTRLTVV.

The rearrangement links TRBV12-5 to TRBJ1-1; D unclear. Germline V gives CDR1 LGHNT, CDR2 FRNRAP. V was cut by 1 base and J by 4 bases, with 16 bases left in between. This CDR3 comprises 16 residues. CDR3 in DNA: TGTGCTAGTGGTTTGGGGGTAGAGAGGGAAGGCACTGAAGCTTTCTTT. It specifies CASGLGVEREGTEAFF.

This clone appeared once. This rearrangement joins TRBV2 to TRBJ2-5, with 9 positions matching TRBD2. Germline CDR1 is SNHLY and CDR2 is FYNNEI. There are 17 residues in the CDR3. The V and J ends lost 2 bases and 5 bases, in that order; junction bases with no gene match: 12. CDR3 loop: CASSEYRAGGPGETQYF. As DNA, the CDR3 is TGTGCCAGCAGTGAATACCGTGCGGGGGGGCCGGGGGAGACCCAGTACTTC. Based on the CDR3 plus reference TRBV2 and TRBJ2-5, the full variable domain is EPEVTQTPSHQVTQMGQEVILRCVPISNHLYFYWYRQILGQKVEFLVSFYNNEISEKSEIFDDQFSVERPDGSNFTLKIRSTKLEDSAMYFCASSEYRAGGPGETQYFGPGTRLLVL.

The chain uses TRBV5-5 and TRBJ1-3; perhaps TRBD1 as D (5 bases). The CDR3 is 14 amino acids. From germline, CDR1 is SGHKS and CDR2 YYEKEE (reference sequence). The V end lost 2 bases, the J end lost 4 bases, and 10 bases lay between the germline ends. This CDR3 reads CASSFEGAGNTIYF. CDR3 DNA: TGTGCCAGCAGCTTCGAAGGGGCAGGAAACACCATATATTTT.

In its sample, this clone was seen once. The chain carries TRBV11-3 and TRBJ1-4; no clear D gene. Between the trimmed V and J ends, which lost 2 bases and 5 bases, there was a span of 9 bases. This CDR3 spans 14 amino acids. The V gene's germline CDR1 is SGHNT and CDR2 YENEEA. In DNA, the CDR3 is TGTGCCAGCAGCTTAAGTCCCACAAATGAAAAACTGTTTTTT. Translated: CASSLSPTNEKLFF.

In DNA, the CDR3 is TGTGCCAGCAGTCCCGGACAGTTACAAGAGACCCAGTACTTC. Translation: CASSPGQLQETQYF. The rearrangement links TRBV6-5 to TRBJ2-5, with D perhaps matching TRBD1 (6 bases). The CDR3 has 14 amino acids. The V end was cut by 5 bases, the J end by 2 bases, with 12 bases between. CDR1 is MNHEY and CDR2 is SVGAGI in the germline V gene.

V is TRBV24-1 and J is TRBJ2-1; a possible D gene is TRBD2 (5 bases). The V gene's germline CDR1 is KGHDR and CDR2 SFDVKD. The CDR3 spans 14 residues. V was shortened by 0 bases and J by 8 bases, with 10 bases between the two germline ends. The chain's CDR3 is CATSDLDGSDEQFF. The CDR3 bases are TGTGCCACCAGTGATTTGGACGGTAGCGATGAGCAGTTCTTC.

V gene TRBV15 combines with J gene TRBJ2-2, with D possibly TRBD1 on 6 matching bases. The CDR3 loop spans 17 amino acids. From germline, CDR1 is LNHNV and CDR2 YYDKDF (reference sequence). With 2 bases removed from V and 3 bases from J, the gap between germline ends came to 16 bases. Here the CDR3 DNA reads TGTGCCACCAGCAGACCTCAAGGGGGAGACCACACCGGGGAGCTGTTTTTT. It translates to CATSRPQGGDHTGELFF.

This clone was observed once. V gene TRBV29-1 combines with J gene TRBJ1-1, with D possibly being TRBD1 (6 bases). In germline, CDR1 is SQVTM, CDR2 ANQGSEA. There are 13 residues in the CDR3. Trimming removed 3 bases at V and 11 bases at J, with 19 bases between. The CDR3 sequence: CSVDEGGASMAFF. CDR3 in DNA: TGCAGCGTTGATGAGGGGGGGGCGTCGATGGCTTTCTTT. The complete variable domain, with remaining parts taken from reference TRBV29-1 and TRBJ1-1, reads SAVISQKPSRDICQRGTSLTIQCQVDSQVTMMFWYRQQPGQSLTLIATANQGSEATYESGFVIDKFPISRPNLTFSTLTVSNMSPEDSSIYLCSVDEGGASMAFFGQGTRLTVV.

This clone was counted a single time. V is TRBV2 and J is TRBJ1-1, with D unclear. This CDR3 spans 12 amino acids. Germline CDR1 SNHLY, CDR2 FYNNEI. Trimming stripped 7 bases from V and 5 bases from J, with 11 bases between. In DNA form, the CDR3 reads TGTGCCAGCATTTTGACGGGAACTGAAGCTTTCTTT. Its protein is CASILTGTEAFF.

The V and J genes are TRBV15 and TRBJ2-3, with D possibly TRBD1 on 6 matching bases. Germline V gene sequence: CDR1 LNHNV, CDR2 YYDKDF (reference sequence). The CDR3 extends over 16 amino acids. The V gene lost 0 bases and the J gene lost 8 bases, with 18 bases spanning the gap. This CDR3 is CATSREVTGREGTQYF. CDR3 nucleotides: TGTGCCACCAGCAGAGAGGTGACAGGACGCGAAGGTACGCAGTATTTT.

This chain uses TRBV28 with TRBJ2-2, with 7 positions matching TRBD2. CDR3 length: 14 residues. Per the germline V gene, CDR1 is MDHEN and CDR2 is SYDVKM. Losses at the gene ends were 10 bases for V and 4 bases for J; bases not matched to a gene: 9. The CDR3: CATLGPSGTGELFF. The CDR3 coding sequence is TGTGCCACTCTAGGTCCTAGCGGCACCGGGGAGCTGTTTTTT.

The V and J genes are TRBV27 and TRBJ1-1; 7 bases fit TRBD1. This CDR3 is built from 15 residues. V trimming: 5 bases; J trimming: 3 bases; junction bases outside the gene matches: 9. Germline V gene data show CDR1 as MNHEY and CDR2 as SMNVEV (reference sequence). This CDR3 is CASSPSGTAYTEAFF. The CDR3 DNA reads TGTGCCAGCAGTCCTTCAGGGACAGCTTACACTGAAGCTTTCTTT.

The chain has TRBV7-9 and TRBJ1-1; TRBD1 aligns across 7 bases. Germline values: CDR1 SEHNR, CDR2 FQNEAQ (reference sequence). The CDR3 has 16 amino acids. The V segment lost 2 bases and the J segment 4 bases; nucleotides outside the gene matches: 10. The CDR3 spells CASSLIGRGVGTEAFF. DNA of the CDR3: TGTGCCAGCAGCTTAATCGGCAGGGGGGTGGGCACTGAAGCTTTCTTT.

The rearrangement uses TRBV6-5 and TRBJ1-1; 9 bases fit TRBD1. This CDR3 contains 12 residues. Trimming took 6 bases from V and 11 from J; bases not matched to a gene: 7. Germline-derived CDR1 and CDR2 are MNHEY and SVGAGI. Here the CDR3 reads CASRRPGTGAFF. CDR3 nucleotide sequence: TGTGCCAGCAGGCGTCCCGGGACAGGGGCTTTCTTT.

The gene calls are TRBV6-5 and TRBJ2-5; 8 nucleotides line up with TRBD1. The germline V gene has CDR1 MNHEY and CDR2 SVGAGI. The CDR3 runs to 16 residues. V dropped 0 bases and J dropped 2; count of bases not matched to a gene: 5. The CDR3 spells CASSYSGRGRQETQYF. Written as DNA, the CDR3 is TGTGCCAGCAGTTACTCTGGCAGGGGGCGGCAAGAGACCCAGTACTTC.

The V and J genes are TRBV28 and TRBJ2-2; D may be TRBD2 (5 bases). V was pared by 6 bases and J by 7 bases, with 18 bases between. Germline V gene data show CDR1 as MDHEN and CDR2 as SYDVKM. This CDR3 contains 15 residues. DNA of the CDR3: TGTGCCAGCAGCCTCCCCGGGGTAAAAGACGGGGAGCTGTTTTTT. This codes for CASSLPGVKDGELFF.

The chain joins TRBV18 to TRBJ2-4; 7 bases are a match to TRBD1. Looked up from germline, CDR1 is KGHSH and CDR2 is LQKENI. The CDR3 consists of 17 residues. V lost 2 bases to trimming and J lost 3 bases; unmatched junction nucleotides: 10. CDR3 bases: TGTGCCAGCTCACCATTAAGACAGGGTTTGGTCAAAAACATTCAGTACTTC. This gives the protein CASSPLRQGLVKNIQYF.

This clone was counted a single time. CDR3 region: CASSITGFEGYTF. Written as DNA, the CDR3 is TGTGCCAGTAGTATAACAGGATTTGAGGGCTACACCTTC. The genes are TRBV19 and TRBJ1-2; weak D call: TRBD1 (5 bases). Trimming cost V 2 bases and J 8 bases, with 12 bases left between them. The CDR3 loop spans 13 amino acids. Germline V gives CDR1 LNHDA, CDR2 SQIVND (reference sequence).

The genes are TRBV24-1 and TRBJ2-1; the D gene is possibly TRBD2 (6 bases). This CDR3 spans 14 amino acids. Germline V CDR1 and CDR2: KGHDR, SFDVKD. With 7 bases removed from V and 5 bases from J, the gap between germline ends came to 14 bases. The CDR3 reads CATRMGGRDNEQFF. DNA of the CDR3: TGTGCCACCAGGATGGGGGGACGGGACAATGAGCAGTTCTTC.